These 16 T cell receptor beta chains came from one sample sequenced in a study of control samples from healthy donors and cancer patients. Only in-frame clones appear in the TCRdb table, and some are missing; sequencing was by immunoSEQ multiplex PCR. The sample carries hundreds of thousands of clones, 75% to 95% recorded once. The specimen sequenced was PBMCs. The receptors shown here come from a man aged 40-55 years with head and neck cancer.

The chain recombines TRBV2 with TRBJ2-1; the D gene is possibly TRBD2 (6 bases). The CDR3 runs 14 residues. Trimming took off 8 bases at V and 7 bases at J, with 18 bases between the two ends. Germline CDR1 is SNHLY and CDR2 is FYNNEI. As DNA, the CDR3 is TGTGCCAGCCGGAGGGAGACTAGTGAGAATGAGCAGTTCTTC. This encodes CASRRETSENEQFF.

DNA for the CDR3: TGTGCCAGCAGTCCCCCATCCCGGTTGGGTACGCAGTATTTT. Its protein product is CASSPPSRLGTQYF. The chain is built from TRBV6-2 or TRBV6-3 and TRBJ2-3; D is unresolved. V lost 5 bases and J 8 bases, leaving 17 bases between the germline ends. Germline CDR1 MNHEY, CDR2 SVGEGT. The length of the CDR3 is 14 residues.

V usage is TRBV3-1 (or the pseudogene TRBV3-2) and J usage is TRBJ2-2; unclear D gene. Germline CDR1 reads LGHDT; CDR2 reads YNNKEL (reference sequence). The CDR3 runs 12 residues. V lost 8 bases and J 6 bases, leaving 10 bases between the germline ends. DNA of the CDR3: TGTGCCAGCGGCGTGTTCCCCGGGGAGCTGTTTTTT. Protein sequence: CASGVFPGELFF.

This clone was detected once. The rearrangement uses TRBV11-3 and TRBJ2-1, with 8 bases aligning to TRBD2. The CDR3 is made up of 16 amino acids. Germline V lookup: CDR1 SGHNT, CDR2 YENEEA. Germline trimming cut 4 bases from V and 5 bases from J; bases unmatched to any gene: 10. This CDR3 is CASSSQYGTRHNEQFF. As DNA, the CDR3 is TGTGCCAGCAGCTCACAGTACGGGACTAGACACAATGAGCAGTTCTTC.

The chain uses TRBV20-1 and TRBJ2-3; the match to TRBD2 covers 14 bases. The germline V gene has CDR1 DFQATT and CDR2 SNEGSKA (reference sequence). Trimming cost V 3 bases and J 7 bases; bases outside gene matches: 9. The CDR3 is made up of 16 amino acids. The CDR3 nucleotides are TGCAGTGCTAGTTTTTGGGGACTAGCGGGAGAATATACGCAGTATTTT. This gives the protein CSASFWGLAGEYTQYF.

The J gene is TRBJ1-1, the V gene TRBV6-6; 9 bases map to TRBD1. Germline V gene data show CDR1 as MNHNY and CDR2 as SVGAGI (reference sequence). V was pared by 8 bases and J by 5 bases, with 12 bases of the junction left unmatched. This CDR3 has 15 residues. For the CDR3, the DNA is TGTGCCAGCGAAAAAAAAAGGACAGGGGTTACTGAAGCTTTCTTT. The encoded protein is CASEKKRTGVTEAFF.

Points on this clone: The sample holds other DNA sequences that translate to the same CDR3. The V and J genes are TRBV9 and TRBJ2-7; D may correspond to TRBD1 or TRBD2 (5 bases each). The V gene's germline CDR1 is SGDLS and CDR2 YYNGEE. The CDR3 consists of 15 residues. The V gene lost 0 bases and the J gene lost 3 bases, with 13 bases spanning the gap. Here the CDR3 reads CASSVAPGADYEQYF. In nucleotides, the CDR3 is TGTGCCAGCAGCGTAGCACCCGGGGCAGACTACGAGCAGTACTTC.

The CDR3 bases are TGTGCCAGCAGCCCCCCGGACAACTATGGCTACACCTTC. Protein sequence: CASSPPDNYGYTF. The chain is built from TRBV7-9 and TRBJ1-2; D gene ambiguous. V lost 5 bases to trimming and J lost 2 bases, with 9 bases between them. The CDR3 is made up of 13 amino acids. Germline loops: CDR1 SEHNR, CDR2 FQNEAQ (reference sequence). The full variable domain, in which reference TRBV7-9 and TRBJ1-2 provide the parts outside the CDR3, is DTGVSQNPRHKITKRGQNVTFRCDPISEHNRLYWYRQTLGQGPEFLTYFQNEAQLEKSRLLSDRFSAERPKGSFSTLEIQRTEQGDSAMYLCASSPPDNYGYTFGSGTRLTVV.

The gene calls are TRBV27 and TRBJ2-7; D not certain. The CDR3 runs to 13 residues. Germline V gives CDR1 MNHEY, CDR2 SMNVEV (reference sequence). V was trimmed by 2 bases and J by 2 bases, leaving 7 bases between them. In nucleotides, the CDR3 is TGTGCCAGCAGTTTAAACTCGGCCTACGAGCAGTACTTC. Its translation: CASSLNSAYEQYF.

This clone was picked up a small number of times. This chain connects TRBV19 to TRBJ1-5; TRBD1 might be the D (5 bases). Germline assignment: CDR1 LNHDA and CDR2 SQIVND (reference sequence). The CDR3 contains 14 residues. V gave up 3 bases and J gave up 7 bases, with 13 bases separating them. The CDR3 here is CASSMEGLRQPQHF. The CDR3, as DNA: TGTGCCAGTAGTATGGAGGGGTTACGGCAGCCCCAGCATTTT.

This rearrangement joins TRBV15 to TRBJ1-6; D is perhaps TRBD1 (6 bases). Germline-derived CDR1 and CDR2 are LNHNV and YYDKDF (reference sequence). Trimming pared 5 bases from V and 4 bases from J, leaving 18 bases between. CDR3 length: 17 amino acids. In DNA form, the CDR3 reads TGTGCCACCAGCCCTAGCGGGTCCCAGGGGTATAATTCACCCCTCCACTTT. Residues: CATSPSGSQGYNSPLHF. The complete variable domain, with remaining parts taken from reference TRBV15 and TRBJ1-6, reads DAMVIQNPRYQVTQFGKPVTLSCSQTLNHNVMYWYQQKSSQAPKLLFHYYDKDFNNEADTPDNFQSRRPNTSFCFLDIRSPGLGDTAMYLCATSPSGSQGYNSPLHFGNGTRLTVT.

The rearrangement links TRBV28 to TRBJ1-2; unclear D gene. The CDR3 has 14 residues. V lost 5 bases, J lost 5 bases, and 15 bases lay in between. Per the germline V gene, CDR1 is MDHEN and CDR2 is SYDVKM. Written as DNA, the CDR3 is TGTGCCAGCAGTCCCCCCGGGAGAATTTATGGCTACACCTTC. Translation: CASSPPGRIYGYTF.

This sequence joins TRBV29-1 and TRBJ2-2; D is perhaps TRBD2 (6 bases). The V gene lost 8 bases and the J gene lost 3 bases, with 13 bases spanning the gap. Germline lookup yields CDR1 SQVTM and CDR2 ANQGSEA. This CDR3 spans 13 amino acids. This CDR3 is CSSRSGDTGELFF. The DNA of the CDR3 is TGCAGCTCACGTTCGGGGGACACCGGGGAGCTGTTTTTT.

The chain combines TRBV27 with TRBJ2-7; D perhaps matches TRBD2 (6 bases). The CDR3 runs 15 residues. The ends were cut back, 6 bases at V and 1 base at J, with 16 bases in the middle. Germline CDR1 reads MNHEY; CDR2 reads SMNVEV (reference sequence). As DNA, the CDR3 is TGTGCCAGCAGCACTCCGCGGGGATGGTCCTACGAGCAGTACTTC. Amino acid sequence: CASSTPRGWSYEQYF.

The chain combines TRBV27 with TRBJ1-1, with 8 nucleotides matching TRBD1. J was trimmed by 4 bases and V by 4 bases; bases with no gene match: 2. The CDR3 is 13 residues long. Germline values: CDR1 MNHEY, CDR2 SMNVEV (reference sequence). The CDR3, as DNA: TGTGCCAGCAGTTCCGGGACAGGCACTGAAGCTTTCTTT. Protein product: CASSSGTGTEAFF.

This rearrangement joins TRBV5-1 to TRBJ2-5, with D maybe TRBD1 (6 bases). The germline V gene encodes CDR1 SGHRS and CDR2 YFSETQ. V lost 0 bases and J lost 2, with 11 bases in between. This CDR3 contains 15 residues. The chain's CDR3 is CASSLGQGQQETQYF. In nucleotides, the CDR3 is TGCGCCAGCAGCTTGGGGCAGGGGCAACAAGAGACCCAGTACTTC.